This T cell receptor beta chain was recorded in a study of cytomegalovirus exposure and HLA in healthy donors. Concerning this clone itself: The antigen is undetermined.

Study-wide results and limits: Earlier analysis found most TCR beta V segments productive about 87% or about 30% of the time.

PCR used 60 Vbeta primers and 13 Jbeta primers. Per the authors' pipeline: Counted up in a later analysis, unique TCR beta chains came to about 80 million, with around 9.9 million shared. Only in-frame clones appear in the TCRdb table, and some are missing; sequencing was by immunoSEQ multiplex PCR. V and J calls plus clone size are reproduced from that table; the DNA served to infer D and trimming. In the table there are 150,000 to 200,000 clones, roughly 77% of which are singletons. V shed 1 base, J shed 4 bases, and the junction held 7 bases outside the gene matches. The CDR3 loop spans 14 amino acids. Germline assignment: CDR1 SQVTM and CDR2 ANQGSEA.

The receptor's source is a woman aged 50 to 60 in good health and CMV-seronegative. Sample: PBMCs. The rearrangement joins TRBV29-1 to TRBJ2-7; 7 bases align to TRBD1. This chain's CDR3 is CSVEVNVQGYEQYF. The CDR3 DNA sequence: TGCAGCGTTGAAGTGAACGTACAGGGGTACGAGCAGTACTTC.